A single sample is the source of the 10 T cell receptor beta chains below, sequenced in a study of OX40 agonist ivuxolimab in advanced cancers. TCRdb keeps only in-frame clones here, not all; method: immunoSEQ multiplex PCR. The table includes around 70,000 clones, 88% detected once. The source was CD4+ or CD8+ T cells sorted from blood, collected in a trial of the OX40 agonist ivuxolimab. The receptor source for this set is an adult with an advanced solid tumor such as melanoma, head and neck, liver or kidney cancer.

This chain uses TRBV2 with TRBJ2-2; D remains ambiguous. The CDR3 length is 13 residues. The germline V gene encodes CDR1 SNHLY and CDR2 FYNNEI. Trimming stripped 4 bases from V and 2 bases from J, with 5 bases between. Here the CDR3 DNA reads TGTGCCAGCAGTGTACTAAACACCGGGGAGCTGTTTTTT. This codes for CASSVLNTGELFF.

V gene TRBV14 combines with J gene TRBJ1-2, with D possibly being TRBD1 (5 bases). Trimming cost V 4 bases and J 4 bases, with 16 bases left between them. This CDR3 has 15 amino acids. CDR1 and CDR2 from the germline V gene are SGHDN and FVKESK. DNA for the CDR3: TGTGCCAGCAGCCCTGGACACAGGAGGGCCTATGGCTACACCTTC. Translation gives CASSPGHRRAYGYTF.

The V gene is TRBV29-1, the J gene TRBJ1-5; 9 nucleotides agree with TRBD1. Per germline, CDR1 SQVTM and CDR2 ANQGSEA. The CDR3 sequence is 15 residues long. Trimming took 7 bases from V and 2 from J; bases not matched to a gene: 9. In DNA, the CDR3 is TGCAGCGCCTTGACAGGGGGAGTCGGCAATCAGCCCCAGCATTTT. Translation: CSALTGGVGNQPQHF.

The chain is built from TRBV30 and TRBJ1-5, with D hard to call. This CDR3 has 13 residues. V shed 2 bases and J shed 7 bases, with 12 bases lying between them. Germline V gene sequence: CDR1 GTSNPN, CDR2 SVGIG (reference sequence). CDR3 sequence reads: CAWSRADGQPQHF. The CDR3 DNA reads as TGTGCCTGGAGTAGGGCTGACGGGCAGCCCCAGCATTTT.

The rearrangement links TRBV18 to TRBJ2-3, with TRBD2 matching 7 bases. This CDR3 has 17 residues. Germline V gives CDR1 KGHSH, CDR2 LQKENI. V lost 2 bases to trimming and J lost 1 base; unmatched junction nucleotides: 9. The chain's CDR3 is CASSPYSGRHGTDTQYF. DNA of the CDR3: TGTGCCAGCTCACCATATAGCGGGCGACACGGCACAGATACGCAGTATTTT.

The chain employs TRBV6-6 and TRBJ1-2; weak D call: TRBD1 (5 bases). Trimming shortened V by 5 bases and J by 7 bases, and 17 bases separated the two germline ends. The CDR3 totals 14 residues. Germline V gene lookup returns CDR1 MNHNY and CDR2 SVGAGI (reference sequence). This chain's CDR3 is CASSPDGTQGGYTF. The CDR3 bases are TGTGCCAGCAGTCCAGACGGGACTCAGGGTGGCTACACCTTC.

In DNA, the CDR3 is TGTGCCAGCAGTGAGCGCGGGAACACTGAAGCTTTCTTT. Its translation: CASSERGNTEAFF. This chain connects TRBV2 to TRBJ1-1; unclear D gene. The CDR3 extends over 13 amino acids. V was pared by 3 bases and J by 1 base, with 6 bases between. Germline V gene lookup returns CDR1 SNHLY and CDR2 FYNNEI.

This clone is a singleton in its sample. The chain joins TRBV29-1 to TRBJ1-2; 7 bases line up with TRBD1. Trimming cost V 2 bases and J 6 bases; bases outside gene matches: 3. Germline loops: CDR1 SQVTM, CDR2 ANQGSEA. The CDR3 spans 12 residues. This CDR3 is CSVERGPHGYTF. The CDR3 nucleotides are TGCAGCGTTGAAAGGGGGCCTCATGGCTACACCTTC.

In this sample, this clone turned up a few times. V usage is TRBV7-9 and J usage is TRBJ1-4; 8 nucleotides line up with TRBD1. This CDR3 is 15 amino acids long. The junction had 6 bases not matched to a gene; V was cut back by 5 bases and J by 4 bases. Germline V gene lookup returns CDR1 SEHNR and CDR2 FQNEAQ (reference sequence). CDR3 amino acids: CASSAGGKGNEKLFF. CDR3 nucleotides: TGTGCCAGCAGCGCAGGGGGCAAGGGTAATGAAAAACTGTTTTTT.

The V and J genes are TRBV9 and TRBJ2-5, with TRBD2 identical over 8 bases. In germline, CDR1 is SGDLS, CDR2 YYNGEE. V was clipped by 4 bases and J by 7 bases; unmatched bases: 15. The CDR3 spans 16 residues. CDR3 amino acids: CASSPNAPGLGGTQYF. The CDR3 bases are TGTGCCAGCAGCCCAAATGCCCCGGGACTAGGAGGGACCCAGTACTTC.